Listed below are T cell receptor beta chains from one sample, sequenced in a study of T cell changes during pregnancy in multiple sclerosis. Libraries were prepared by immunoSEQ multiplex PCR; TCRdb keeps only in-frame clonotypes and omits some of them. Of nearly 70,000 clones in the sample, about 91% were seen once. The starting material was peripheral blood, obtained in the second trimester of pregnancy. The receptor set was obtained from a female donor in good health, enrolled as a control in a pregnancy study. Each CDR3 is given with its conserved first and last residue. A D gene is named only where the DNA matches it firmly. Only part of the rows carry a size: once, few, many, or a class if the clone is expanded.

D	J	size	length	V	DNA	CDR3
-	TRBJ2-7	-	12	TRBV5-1	TGCGCCAGCAGCTTGCAGGGGGGCGAGCAGTACTTC	CASSLQGGEQYF
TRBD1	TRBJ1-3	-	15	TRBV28	TGTGCCAGCAGTTTAAGGACAGGCTCTGGAAACACCATATATTTT	CASSLRTGSGNTIYF
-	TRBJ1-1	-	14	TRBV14	TGTGCCAGCAGCCAAGGCTATGTCAACACTGAAGCTTTCTTT	CASSQGYVNTEAFF
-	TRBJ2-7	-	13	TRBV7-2	TGTGCCAGCAGCCCTGCGGCAGAGTACGAGCAGTACTTC	CASSPAAEYEQYF
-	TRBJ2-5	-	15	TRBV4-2	TGTGCCAGCAGCCAAGATAGGGGCAGCCAAGAGACCCAGTACTTC	CASSQDRGSQETQYF
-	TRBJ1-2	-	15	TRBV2	TGTGCCAGCAGTGAAGGCCCGCCGGGGGTTTATGGCTACACCTTC	CASSEGPPGVYGYTF
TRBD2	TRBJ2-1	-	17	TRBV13	TGTGCCAGCAGCTTAGGCCGGGGGGGCAACATAAGGGATGAGCAGTTCTTC	CASSLGRGGNIRDEQFF
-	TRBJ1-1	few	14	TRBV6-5	TGTGCCAGCAGTTACAACAGGGCAAAAACTGAAGCTTTCTTT	CASSYNRAKTEAFF
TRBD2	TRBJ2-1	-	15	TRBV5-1	TGCGCCAGCAGCTTGGCAAGCGGGGGGGCAAATGAGCAGTTCTTC	CASSLASGGANEQFF
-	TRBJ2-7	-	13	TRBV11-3	TGTGCCAGCAGCTTACTACAGGGCTACGAGCAGTACTTC	CASSLLQGYEQYF
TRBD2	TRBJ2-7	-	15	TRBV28	TGTGCCAGCAGTTTTGAACTAGCGGGGCCCTACGAGCAGTACTTC	CASSFELAGPYEQYF
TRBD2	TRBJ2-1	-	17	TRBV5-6	TGTGCCAGCAGCTTGGGGGGGTGGACTAGCGGGAGAATAGAGCAGTTCTTC	CASSLGGWTSGRIEQFF
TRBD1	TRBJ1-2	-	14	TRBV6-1	TGTGCCAGCAGTGACCCCTCGACAGGGATTGGCTACACCTTC	CASSDPSTGIGYTF
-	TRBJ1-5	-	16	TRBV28	TGTGCCAGCAGCCCTAGTTGGATCTATAGCAATCAGCCCCAGCATTTT	CASSPSWIYSNQPQHF
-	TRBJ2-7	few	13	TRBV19	TGTGCCAGTAGGTCCCCGGGAGTGAAGGAGCAGTACTTC	CASRSPGVKEQYF
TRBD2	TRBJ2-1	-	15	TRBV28	TGTGCCAGCAGTTTACTAGCGGGGACGGGCAATGAGCAGTTCTTC	CASSLLAGTGNEQFF
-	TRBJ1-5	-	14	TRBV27	TGTGCCAGCAGTCCCTTGACAGGAGATCAGCCCCAGCATTTT	CASSPLTGDQPQHF
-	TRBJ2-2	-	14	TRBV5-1	TGCGCCAGCAGCTATGAGACAAATACTGGGGAGCTGTTTTTT	CASSYETNTGELFF
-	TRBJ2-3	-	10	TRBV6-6	TGTGCCAGCAGTTCCGTCGGGCAGTATTTT	CASSSVGQYF
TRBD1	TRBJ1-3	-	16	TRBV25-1	TGTGCCAGCAGTGGTCCCGGACAGGGGTTCGGAAACACCATATATTTT	CASSGPGQGFGNTIYF
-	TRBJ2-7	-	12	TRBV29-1	TGCAGCTTTGAGGGGGGGAGCTACGAGCAGTACTTC	CSFEGGSYEQYF
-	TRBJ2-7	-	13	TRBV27	TGTGCCAGCAGCCGGCCACTAGCCTACGAGCAGTACTTC	CASSRPLAYEQYF
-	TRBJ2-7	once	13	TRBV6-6	TGTGCCAGCAGCGCCCCCGGACAGCGCGAGCAGTACTTC	CASSAPGQREQYF
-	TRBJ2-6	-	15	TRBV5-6	TGTGCCAGCAGCTTTGGGCAATCTGGGGCCAACGTCCTGACTTTC	CASSFGQSGANVLTF
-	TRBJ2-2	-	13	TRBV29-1	TGCAGCGTTGGGGGAGTGCTCACCGGGGAGCTGTTTTTT	CSVGGVLTGELFF
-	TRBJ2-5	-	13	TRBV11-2	TGTGCCAGCAGCTTAGGGGAGGCGGAGACCCAGTACTTC	CASSLGEAETQYF
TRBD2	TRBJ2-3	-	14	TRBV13	TGTGCCAGCAGTCTAGCGGGGGCTAGGAATACGCAGTATTTT	CASSLAGARNTQYF
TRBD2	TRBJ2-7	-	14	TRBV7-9	TGTGCCAGCAGCCCTCTAGCGGGGGGCTACGAGCAGTACTTC	CASSPLAGGYEQYF
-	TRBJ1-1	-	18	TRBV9	TGTGCCAGCAGCGTAGAAGTAGCGGGATGGGGGAAGAACACTGAAGCTTTCTTT	CASSVEVAGWGKNTEAFF
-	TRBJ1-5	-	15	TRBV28	TGTGCCAGCAGACCACCTGGCCCTAGCAATCAGCCCCAGCATTTT	CASRPPGPSNQPQHF
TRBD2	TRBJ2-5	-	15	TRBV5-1	TGCGCCAGCAGCTTAAGTAGCGGGACCCTGAAGACCCAGTACTTC	CASSLSSGTLKTQYF
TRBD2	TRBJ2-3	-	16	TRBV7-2	TGTGCCAGCAGCGCACTAGCGGGACTCCGCACAGATACGCAGTATTTT	CASSALAGLRTDTQYF
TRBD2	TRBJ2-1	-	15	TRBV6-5	TGTGCCAGCAGGCAGACTAGCGGATTCTACAATGAGCAGTTCTTC	CASRQTSGFYNEQFF
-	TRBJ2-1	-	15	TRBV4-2	TGTGCCAGCAGCCAATTCAAACACTCCTACAATGAGCAGTTCTTC	CASSQFKHSYNEQFF
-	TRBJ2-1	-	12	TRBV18	TGTGCCAGCTCACCCAGGGGTGGTGAGCAGTTCTTC	CASSPRGGEQFF
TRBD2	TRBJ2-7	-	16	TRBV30	TGTGCCTGGAGTGGGGGTAGCGGGAGAAATTACTACGAGCAGTACTTC	CAWSGGSGRNYYEQYF
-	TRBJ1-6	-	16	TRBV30	TGTGCCTGGACACAGGGAGGGTGGTCTGGTAATTCACCCCTCCACTTT	CAWTQGGWSGNSPLHF
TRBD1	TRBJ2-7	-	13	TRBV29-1	TGCAGCGTAGCCAGGGGGCGGTTCTACGAGCAGTACTTC	CSVARGRFYEQYF
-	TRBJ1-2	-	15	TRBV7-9	TGTGCCAGCAGCATACCTGAGGAGCTGAACTATGGCTACACCTTC	CASSIPEELNYGYTF
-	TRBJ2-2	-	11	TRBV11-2	TGTGCCAGCAGCCCCCGCGGGGAGCTGTTTTTT	CASSPRGELFF
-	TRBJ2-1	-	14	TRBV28	TGTGCCAGCAGTCAACAAACAGGGAGCAATGAGCAGTTCTTC	CASSQQTGSNEQFF
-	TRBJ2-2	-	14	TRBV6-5	TGTGCCAGCAGTTACTCTAGCGGCACCGGGGAGCTGTTTTTT	CASSYSSGTGELFF
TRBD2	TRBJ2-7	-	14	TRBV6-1	TGTGCCAGCGGGACTAGCGGCTCCTCCTACGAGCAGTACTTC	CASGTSGSSYEQYF
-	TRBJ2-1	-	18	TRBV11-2	TGTGCCAGCACCTCTCGTACGGGGGAGGTTGGCTCCTACAATGAGCAGTTCTTC	CASTSRTGEVGSYNEQFF
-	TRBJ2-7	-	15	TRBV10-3	TGTGCCATCAGTGAGTCGACGGACACCCCCTACGAGCAGTACTTC	CAISESTDTPYEQYF
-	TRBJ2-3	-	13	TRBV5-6	TGTGCCAGCAGCTTGGGCGGGGCAGATACGCAGTATTTT	CASSLGGADTQYF